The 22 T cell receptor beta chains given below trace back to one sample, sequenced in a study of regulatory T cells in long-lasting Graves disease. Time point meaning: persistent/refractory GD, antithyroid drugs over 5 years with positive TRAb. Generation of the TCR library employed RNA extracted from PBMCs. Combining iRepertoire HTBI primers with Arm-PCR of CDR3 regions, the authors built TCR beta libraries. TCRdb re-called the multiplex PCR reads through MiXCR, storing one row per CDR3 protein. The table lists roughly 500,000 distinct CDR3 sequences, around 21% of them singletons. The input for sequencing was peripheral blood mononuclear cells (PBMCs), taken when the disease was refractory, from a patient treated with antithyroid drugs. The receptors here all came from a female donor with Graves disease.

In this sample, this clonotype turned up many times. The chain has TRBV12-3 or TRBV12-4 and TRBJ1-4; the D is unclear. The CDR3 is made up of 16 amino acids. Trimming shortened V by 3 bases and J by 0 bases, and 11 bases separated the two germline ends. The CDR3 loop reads CASSFSPGATNEKLFF. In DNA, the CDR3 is TGTGCCAGCAGTTTTAGTCCTGGCGCAACTAATGAAAAACTGTTTTTT.

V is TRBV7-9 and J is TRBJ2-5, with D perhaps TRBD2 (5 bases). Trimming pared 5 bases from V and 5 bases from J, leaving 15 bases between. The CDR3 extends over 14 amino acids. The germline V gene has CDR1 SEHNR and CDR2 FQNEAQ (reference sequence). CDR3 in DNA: TGTGCCAGCAGCGCTGCGCGGGTTAGGGAGACCCAGTACTTC. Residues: CASSAARVRETQYF.

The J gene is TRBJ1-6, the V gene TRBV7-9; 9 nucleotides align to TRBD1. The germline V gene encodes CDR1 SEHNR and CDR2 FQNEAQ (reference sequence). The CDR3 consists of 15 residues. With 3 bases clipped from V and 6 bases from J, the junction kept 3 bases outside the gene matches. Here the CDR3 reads CASSLGQGLNSPLHF. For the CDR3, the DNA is TGTGCCAGCAGCTTGGGACAGGGCCTTAATTCACCCCTCCACTTT.

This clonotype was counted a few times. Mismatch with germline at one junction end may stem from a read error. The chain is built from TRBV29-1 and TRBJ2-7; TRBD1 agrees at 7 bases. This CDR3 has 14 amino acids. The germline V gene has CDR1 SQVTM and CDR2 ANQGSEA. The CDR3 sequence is CSVHGDSDSYGQYF. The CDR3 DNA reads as TGCAGCGTCCACGGGGACAGCGATTCCTACGGGCAGTACTTC.

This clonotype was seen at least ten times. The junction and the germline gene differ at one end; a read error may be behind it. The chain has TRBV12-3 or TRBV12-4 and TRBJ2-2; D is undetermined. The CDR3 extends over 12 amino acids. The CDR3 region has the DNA TGTGCCAGCAGGTTAGGCCCCGGGGAGCTGTTTTTT. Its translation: CASRLGPGELFF.

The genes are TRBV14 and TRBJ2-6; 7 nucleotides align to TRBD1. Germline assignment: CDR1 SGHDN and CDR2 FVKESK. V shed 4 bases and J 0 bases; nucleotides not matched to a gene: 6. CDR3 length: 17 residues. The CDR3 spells CASSRDSIYSGANVLTF. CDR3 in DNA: TGTGCCAGCAGCCGGGACAGTATATACTCTGGGGCCAACGTCCTGACTTTC.

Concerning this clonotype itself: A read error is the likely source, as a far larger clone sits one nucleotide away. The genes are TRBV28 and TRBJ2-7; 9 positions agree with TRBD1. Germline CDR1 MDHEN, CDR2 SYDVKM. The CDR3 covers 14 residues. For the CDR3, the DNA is TGTGCCGGCAGCTTGACGGGACAGGGCTACGAGCAGTACTTC. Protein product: CAGSLTGQGYEQYF. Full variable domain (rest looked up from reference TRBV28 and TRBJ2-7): DVKVTQSSRYLVKRTGEKVFLECVQDMDHENMFWYRQDPGLGLRLIYFSYDVKMKEKGDIPEGYSVSREKKERFSLILESASTNQTSMYLCAGSLTGQGYEQYFGPGTRLTVT.

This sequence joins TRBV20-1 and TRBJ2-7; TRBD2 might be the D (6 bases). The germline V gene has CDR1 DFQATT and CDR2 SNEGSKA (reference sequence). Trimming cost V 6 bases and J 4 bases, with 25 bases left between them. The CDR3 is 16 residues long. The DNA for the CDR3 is TGCAGTGCCAGCAGCTTATTCCGCGGGACCGGGTACGAGCAGTACTTC. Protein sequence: CSASSLFRGTGYEQYF.

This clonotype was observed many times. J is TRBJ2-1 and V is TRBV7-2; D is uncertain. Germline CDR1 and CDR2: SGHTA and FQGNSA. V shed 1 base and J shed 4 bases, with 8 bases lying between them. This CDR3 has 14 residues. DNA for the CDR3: TGTGCCAGCAGCTTAGGGTGGGATTACAATGAGCAGTTCTTC. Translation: CASSLGWDYNEQFF.

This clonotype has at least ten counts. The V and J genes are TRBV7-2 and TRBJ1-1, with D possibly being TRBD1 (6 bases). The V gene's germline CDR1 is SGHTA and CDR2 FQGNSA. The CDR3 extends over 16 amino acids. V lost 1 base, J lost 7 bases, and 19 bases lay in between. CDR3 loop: CASSLVAGQKWGEAFF. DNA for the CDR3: TGTGCCAGCAGCTTAGTGGCGGGACAAAAATGGGGTGAAGCTTTCTTT.

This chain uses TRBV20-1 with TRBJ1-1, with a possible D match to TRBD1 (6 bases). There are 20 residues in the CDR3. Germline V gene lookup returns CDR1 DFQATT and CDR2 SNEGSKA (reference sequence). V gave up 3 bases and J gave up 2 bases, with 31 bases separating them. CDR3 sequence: CSASHFRRAEKTGLNTEAFF. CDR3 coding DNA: TGCAGTGCTAGTCATTTCAGACGGGCGGAAAAAACAGGGCTAAACACTGAAGCTTTCTTT.

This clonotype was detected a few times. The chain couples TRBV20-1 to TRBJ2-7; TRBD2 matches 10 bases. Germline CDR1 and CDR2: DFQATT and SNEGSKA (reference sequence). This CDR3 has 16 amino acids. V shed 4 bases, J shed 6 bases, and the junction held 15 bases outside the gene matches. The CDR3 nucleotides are TGCAGTGCTACCCCCCTCTTCCTAGCGGGAGTAGTCGAGCAGTACTTC. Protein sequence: CSATPLFLAGVVEQYF.

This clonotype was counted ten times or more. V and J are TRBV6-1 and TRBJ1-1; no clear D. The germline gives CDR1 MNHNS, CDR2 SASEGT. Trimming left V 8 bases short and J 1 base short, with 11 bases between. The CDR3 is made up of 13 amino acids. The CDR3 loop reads CASLSWTNTEAFF. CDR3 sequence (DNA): TGTGCCAGCTTAAGTTGGACGAACACTGAAGCTTTCTTT.

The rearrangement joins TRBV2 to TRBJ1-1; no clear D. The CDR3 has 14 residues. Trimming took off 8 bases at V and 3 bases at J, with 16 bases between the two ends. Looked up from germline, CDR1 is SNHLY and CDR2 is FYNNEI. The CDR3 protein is CASLTWVGYTEAFF. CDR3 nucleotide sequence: TGTGCCAGCCTCACTTGGGTGGGGTACACTGAAGCTTTCTTT.

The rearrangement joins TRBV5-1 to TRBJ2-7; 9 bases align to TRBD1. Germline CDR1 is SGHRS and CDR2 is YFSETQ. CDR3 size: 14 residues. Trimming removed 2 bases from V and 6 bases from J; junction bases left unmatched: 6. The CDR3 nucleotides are TGCGCCAGCAGCTTTCCGGGACAGGGCTCCGAGCAGTACTTC. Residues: CASSFPGQGSEQYF.

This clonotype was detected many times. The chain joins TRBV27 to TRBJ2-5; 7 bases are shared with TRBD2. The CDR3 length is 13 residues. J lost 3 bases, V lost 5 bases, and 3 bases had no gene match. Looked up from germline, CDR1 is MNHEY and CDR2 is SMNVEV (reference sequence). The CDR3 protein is CASSHGRKETQYF. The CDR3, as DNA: TGTGCCAGCAGTCACGGGAGGAAAGAGACCCAGTACTTC.

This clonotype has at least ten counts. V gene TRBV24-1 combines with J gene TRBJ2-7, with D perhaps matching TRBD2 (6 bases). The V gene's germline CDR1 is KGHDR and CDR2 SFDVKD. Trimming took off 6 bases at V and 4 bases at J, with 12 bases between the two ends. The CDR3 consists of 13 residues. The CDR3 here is CATSMRGEYEQYF. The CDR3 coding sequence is TGTGCCACCAGTATGCGGGGTGAATACGAGCAGTACTTC.

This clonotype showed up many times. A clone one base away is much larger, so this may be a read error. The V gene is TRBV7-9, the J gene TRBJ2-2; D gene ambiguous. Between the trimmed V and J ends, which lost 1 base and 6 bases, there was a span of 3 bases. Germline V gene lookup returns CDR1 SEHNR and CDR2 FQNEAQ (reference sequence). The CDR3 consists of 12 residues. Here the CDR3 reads CASSLEAGELFF. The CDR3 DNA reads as TGTGCCAGCAGCTTAGAGGCCGGGGAGCTGTTTTTT.

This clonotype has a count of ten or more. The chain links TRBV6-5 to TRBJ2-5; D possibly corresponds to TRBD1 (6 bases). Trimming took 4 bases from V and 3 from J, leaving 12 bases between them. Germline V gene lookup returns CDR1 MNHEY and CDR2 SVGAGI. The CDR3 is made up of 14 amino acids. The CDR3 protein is CASSSQDREETQYF. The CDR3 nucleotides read TGTGCCAGCAGTTCCCAGGACAGAGAAGAGACCCAGTACTTC.

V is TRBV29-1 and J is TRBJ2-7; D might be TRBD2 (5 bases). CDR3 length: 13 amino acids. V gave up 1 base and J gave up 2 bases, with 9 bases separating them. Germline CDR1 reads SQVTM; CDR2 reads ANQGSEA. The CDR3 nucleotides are TGCAGCGTTGAAGTCGGGAAAGCCTACGAGCAGTACTTC. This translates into CSVEVGKAYEQYF.

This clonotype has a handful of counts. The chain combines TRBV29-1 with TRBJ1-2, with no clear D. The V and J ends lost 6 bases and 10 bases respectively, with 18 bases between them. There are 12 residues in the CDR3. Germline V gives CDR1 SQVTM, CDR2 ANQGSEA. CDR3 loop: CSVGPGPFTYTF. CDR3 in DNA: TGCAGCGTCGGACCGGGCCCTTTTACCTACACCTTC.

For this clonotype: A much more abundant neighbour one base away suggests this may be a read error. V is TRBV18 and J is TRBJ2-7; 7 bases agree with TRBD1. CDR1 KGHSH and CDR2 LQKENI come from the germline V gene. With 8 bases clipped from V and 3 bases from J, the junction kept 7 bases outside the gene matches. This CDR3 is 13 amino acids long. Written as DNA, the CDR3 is TGTGCCAGCCAGACAGGGAAGGACTACGAGCAGTACTTC. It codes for CASQTGKDYEQYF. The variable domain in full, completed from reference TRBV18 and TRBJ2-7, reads NAGVMQNPRHLVRRRGQEARLRCSPMKGHSHVYWYRQLPEEGLKFMVYLQKENIIDESGMPKERFSAEFPKEGPSILRIQQVVRGDSAAYFCASQTGKDYEQYFGPGTRLTVT.